Included here is one T cell receptor (beta chain) sequence, with context. In the original analysis: Reference gene primers were amplified, and this amplification served to estimate nucleated cell counts. Produced via immunoSEQ multiplex PCR; TCRdb's table is partial and in-frame only. D and trimming come from the DNA, and the V and J calls and clone size come from that table. This table holds over 130,000 clones, approximately 83% found once. The CDR3 is made up of 13 amino acids. Germline CDR1 and CDR2: MNHEY and SVGAGI. V was trimmed by 8 bases and J by 4 bases, leaving 11 bases between them. The sample originates from a study of blood T cell repertoires in COVID-19. Study context: Material from acute and convalescent COVID-19 was sourced from the United States, Italy and Spain. T cells, B-cell-depleted T cells, or PBMCs supplied cDNA or gDNA.

The rearrangement links TRBV6-5 to TRBJ1-4; D gene uncertain. The sequenced sample was peripheral blood. The clonotype was recovered from a human donor in a cohort sampled during active COVID-19. DNA of the CDR3: TGTGCCAGCCGACGGAGATTTAATGAAAAACTGTTTTTT. Its protein product is CASRRRFNEKLFF.